Reported below is one T cell receptor (beta chain). Its antigen is currently not known. Base qualities are not provided; no much larger clone lies one nucleotide away. The data were obtained in a study of T cell changes during pregnancy in multiple sclerosis (dated by TCRdb to the late 2010s). For context, the study as a whole: The study examined how the T cell repertoire changed over the course of pregnancy in women with multiple sclerosis.

Here V drops 6 bases and J drops 6 bases, and the junction holds 5 bases not matched to any gene. Sequences SEHNR (CDR1) and FQNEAQ (CDR2) are obtained from the germline V gene (reference sequence). The CDR3 runs 13 amino acids, cysteine and phenylalanine included. Solely the CDR3 DNA is kept, with 39 bases framed from the first base. The method was the immunoSEQ multiplex PCR assay. What TCRdb holds here is the immuneACCESS table cut down to in-frame rearrangements. Part of the clones is not present; checked against another copy, under half of the missing clones reflect an unresolved V gene, and the others are unexplained. The sample yields roughly 76,000 clones; 80% to 95% were counted once. 0.25% to 0.3% of the sample lies in the top ten.

This specimen consisted of CD4+ T cells from peripheral blood mononuclear cells, obtained after pregnancy. This sequence originates from a female donor with multiple sclerosis, enrolled in a pregnancy study. In this chain, TRBV7-9 is recombined with TRBJ2-7, with 10 bases aligning to TRBD1. The sequenced DNA: TGTGCCAGCAGTTCCGGGACAGGGGTCGAGCAGTACTTC. The encoded protein is CASSSGTGVEQYF.